Sequencing of this TCR beta chain was carried out in a study of T cells in Graves' hyperthyroidism and ophthalmopathy. From RNA transcripts, TCR beta CDR3 regions were amplified. In the first-round RT-PCR of the TCR CDR3, the HTBI primer set was used. TCRdb independently ran MiXCR on the multiplex PCR reads; one entry per CDR3 protein. The table includes some 740,000 distinct CDR3 sequences, around 13% detected once. This clonotype was observed many times. V gave up 4 bases and J gave up 3 bases, with 14 bases separating them. CDR3 size: 15 residues. This TCR was recovered from a young woman with Graves' hyperthyroidism. V gene TRBV12-3 or TRBV12-4 combines with J gene TRBJ2-3, with D possibly matching TRBD2 (6 bases). Sequencing was carried out using blood. CDR3 DNA: TGTGCCAGCAGTTATCGGGGGATGATTACAGATACGCAGTATTTT. This translates into CASSYRGMITDTQYF.